These 24 T cell receptor beta chains were all obtained from the same sample, sequenced in a study of cytomegalovirus exposure and HLA in healthy donors (dated 2017 in TCRdb). Libraries were made using the immunoSEQ multiplex PCR assay. TCRdb took this table from immuneACCESS and kept in-frame rearrangements with V and J called. Such tables lack part of the clones; where checked against another copy, unresolved V genes explain under half of the gap, and the rest is unexplained. Present in this sample are over 110,000 clones, roughly 86% of which were seen just once. The ten top clones hold more than 1.4% of the sample. The specimen was PBMCs. These receptors all come from a woman aged 30 to 39 in good health and CMV-seronegative.

This sequence joins TRBV6-5 and TRBJ1-1; 7 bases agree with TRBD1. Germline V gene data show CDR1 as MNHEY and CDR2 as SVGAGI. J lost 3 bases, V lost 5 bases, and 6 bases had no gene match. The CDR3 extends over 14 amino acids. In DNA, the CDR3 is TGTGCCAGCAGTCCTTGGGACAGCTACACTGAAGCTTTCTTT. Amino acid sequence: CASSPWDSYTEAFF.

The J gene is TRBJ1-1, the V gene TRBV7-8, with no clear D. This CDR3 has 15 residues. V was shortened by 0 bases and J by 5 bases, with 13 bases between the two germline ends. Germline assignment: CDR1 SGHVS and CDR2 FQNEAQ. CDR3 loop: CASSLAQVGRTEAFF. CDR3 nucleotide sequence: TGTGCCAGCAGCTTAGCGCAGGTCGGGAGGACTGAAGCTTTCTTT.

This chain links TRBV19 with TRBJ2-1; TRBD1 might be the D (5 bases). The CDR3 runs 16 residues. V was shortened by 3 bases and J by 0 bases, with 12 bases between the two germline ends. From germline, CDR1 is LNHDA and CDR2 SQIVND (reference sequence). The CDR3 coding sequence is TGTGCCAGTAGTATGTGGGGCAGAAGCTCCTACAATGAGCAGTTCTTC. The encoded protein is CASSMWGRSSYNEQFF. The complete variable domain, with remaining parts taken from reference TRBV19 and TRBJ2-1, reads DGGITQSPKYLFRKEGQNVTLSCEQNLNHDAMYWYRQDPGQGLRLIYYSQIVNDFQKGDIAEGYSVSREKKESFPLTVTSAQKNPTAFYLCASSMWGRSSYNEQFFGPGTRLTVL.

The gene calls are TRBV19 and TRBJ1-5, with D unclear. The CDR3 totals 15 residues. CDR1 and CDR2 (germline): LNHDA, SQIVND (reference sequence). Trimming removed 4 bases from V and 2 bases from J, with 12 bases in between. CDR3: CASSRDHGGNQPQHF. As DNA, the CDR3 is TGTGCCAGTAGTAGAGACCACGGGGGCAATCAGCCCCAGCATTTT. Drawing the rest from reference TRBV19 and TRBJ1-5, the complete variable domain is DGGITQSPKYLFRKEGQNVTLSCEQNLNHDAMYWYRQDPGQGLRLIYYSQIVNDFQKGDIAEGYSVSREKKESFPLTVTSAQKNPTAFYLCASSRDHGGNQPQHFGDGTRLSIL.

V usage is TRBV27 and J usage is TRBJ2-5; the match to TRBD2 covers 11 bases. This CDR3 is built from 16 residues. Trimming cost V 5 bases and J 3 bases; bases outside gene matches: 8. CDR1 is MNHEY, CDR2 SMNVEV, per germline (reference sequence). CDR3 residues: CASSRLAGGREETQYF. CDR3 DNA: TGTGCCAGCAGTCGGCTAGCGGGGGGACGGGAAGAGACCCAGTACTTC.

This chain connects TRBV4-1 to TRBJ2-5; a possible D gene is TRBD2 (5 bases). Trimming took 0 bases from V and 1 from J, leaving 21 bases between them. The CDR3 consists of 19 residues. CDR1 and CDR2 (germline): MGHRA, YSYEKL. DNA of the CDR3: TGCGCCAGCAGCCAAGATCAGTTCCCCGGCAGGACTGGCCAAGAGACCCAGTACTTC. Translated: CASSQDQFPGRTGQETQYF.

The chain uses TRBV18 and TRBJ2-3, with 7 bases that match TRBD2. The CDR3 is 15 amino acids. V lost 6 bases and J lost 0; bases outside the gene matches: 6. Germline values: CDR1 KGHSH, CDR2 LQKENI. For the CDR3, the DNA is TGTGCCAGCTCCGGACTAGTCCTTAGCACAGATACGCAGTATTTT. As protein: CASSGLVLSTDTQYF. Full variable domain (remainder filled in from reference TRBV18 and TRBJ2-3): NAGVMQNPRHLVRRRGQEARLRCSPMKGHSHVYWYRQLPEEGLKFMVYLQKENIIDESGMPKERFSAEFPKEGPSILRIQQVVRGDSAAYFCASSGLVLSTDTQYFGPGTRLTVL.

This chain connects TRBV21-1 to TRBJ2-7; TRBD2 is taken as the D call from the table, unchecked against the DNA. TRBV21-1 is recorded as a pseudogene. This CDR3 is built from 13 residues. The CDR3 DNA follows: TGTGCCAGCAGCAAAAGACTTCCCTACATGCAGTACTTC. This translates into CASSKRLPYMQYF.

The chain couples TRBV7-2 to TRBJ2-2; 10 nucleotides line up with TRBD2. Germline CDR1 SGHTA, CDR2 FQGNSA. The V and J ends lost 3 bases and 3 bases, in that order; junction bases with no gene match: 1. The CDR3 is 15 amino acids. The CDR3 sequence: CASSFSGGYTGELFF. The CDR3 coding sequence is TGTGCCAGCAGCTTTAGCGGGGGGTACACCGGGGAGCTGTTTTTT. Using reference TRBV7-2 and TRBJ2-2 for the parts outside the CDR3, the full variable domain is GAGVSQSPSNKVTEKGKDVELRCDPISGHTALYWYRQSLGQGLEFLIYFQGNSAPDKSGLPSDRFSAERTGGSVSTLTIQRTQQEDSAVYLCASSFSGGYTGELFFGEGSRLTVL.

The V and J genes are TRBV19 and TRBJ2-3, with 11 bases that match TRBD1. The CDR3 consists of 15 residues. The trim removed 9 bases at V and 3 bases at J, leaving 8 bases unmatched. CDR1 LNHDA and CDR2 SQIVND come from the germline V gene (reference sequence). The DNA of the CDR3 is TGTGCCAGCGCCGCCGGGACAGGGGGTACAGATACGCAGTATTTT. It specifies CASAAGTGGTDTQYF.

The chain combines TRBV9 with TRBJ2-1, with TRBD2 identical over 8 bases. Germline V gene sequence: CDR1 SGDLS, CDR2 YYNGEE. Trimming at V came to 0 bases and at J to 3 bases, leaving 2 bases not matched to a gene. This CDR3 spans 15 amino acids. The CDR3 DNA reads TGTGCCAGCAGCGTAGATAGCGGGGTCTACAATGAGCAGTTCTTC. This codes for CASSVDSGVYNEQFF.

This chain's CDR3 is CASSPRWRTFGNQPQHF. In nucleotides, the CDR3 is TGTGCCAGCAGTCCCCGTTGGAGGACCTTTGGCAATCAGCCCCAGCATTTT. The rearrangement joins TRBV28 to TRBJ1-5; no firm D call. The germline CDR1 and CDR2 sequences are MDHEN and SYDVKM. There are 17 residues in the CDR3. The V gene lost 5 bases and the J gene lost 2 bases, with 19 bases spanning the gap.

The rearrangement uses TRBV11-2 and TRBJ2-5, with D tentatively TRBD2 (6 bases). The CDR3 is 15 residues long. The V gene's germline CDR1 is SGHAT and CDR2 FQNNGV. V lost 5 bases, J lost 5 bases, and 18 bases lay in between. CDR3 DNA: TGTGCCAGCAGCCCAGCACAGTATCGGGGGGAGACCCAGTACTTC. This sequence encodes CASSPAQYRGETQYF.

The chain couples TRBV6-5 to TRBJ2-1; perhaps TRBD2 as D (6 bases). Germline V gene sequence: CDR1 MNHEY, CDR2 SVGAGI. V was trimmed by 4 bases and J by 11 bases, leaving 15 bases between them. The CDR3 runs 13 residues. The CDR3 reads CASSSSGPPKQFF. Written as DNA, the CDR3 is TGTGCCAGCAGTTCCAGCGGGCCCCCCAAGCAGTTCTTC.

The genes are TRBV7-8 and TRBJ1-6; perhaps TRBD1 as D (6 bases). Trimming shortened V by 4 bases and J by 9 bases, and 16 bases separated the two germline ends. The CDR3 spans 15 residues. CDR1 and CDR2 (germline): SGHVS, FQNEAQ. The CDR3 spells CASSSHQGTSSPLHF. CDR3 coding DNA: TGTGCCAGCAGCTCTCACCAGGGGACCTCTTCACCCCTCCACTTT.

This clone was counted between two and nine times. The rearrangement joins TRBV18 to TRBJ1-5; D gene ambiguous. This CDR3 spans 15 amino acids. Deletions cut 6 bases from V and 0 bases from J, with 12 bases between. Germline-derived CDR1 and CDR2 are KGHSH and LQKENI. CDR3: CASSPSGSSNQPQHF. The CDR3 DNA reads TGTGCCAGCTCCCCTTCGGGGTCTAGCAATCAGCCCCAGCATTTT.

This chain joins TRBV19 and TRBJ2-4; D is perhaps TRBD2 (6 bases). The CDR3 totals 14 residues. With 5 bases removed from V and 6 bases from J, the gap between germline ends came to 14 bases. In germline, CDR1 is LNHDA, CDR2 SQIVND (reference sequence). The CDR3 sequence is CASSLEGRGNIQYF. In DNA, the CDR3 is TGTGCCAGTAGTTTGGAGGGGCGGGGAAACATTCAGTACTTC.

The chain uses TRBV28 and TRBJ2-7, with TRBD2 matching 7 bases. The trim removed 2 bases at V and 7 bases at J, leaving 5 bases unmatched. This CDR3 spans 13 amino acids. Germline CDR1 is MDHEN and CDR2 is SYDVKM. The CDR3 DNA reads TGTGCCAGCAGTTTAGCGGGGGAGGGGGAGCAGTACTTC. This codes for CASSLAGEGEQYF.

The chain carries TRBV9 and TRBJ1-1; D may be TRBD1 (5 bases). Germline V gene data show CDR1 as SGDLS and CDR2 as YYNGEE. V shed 0 bases and J shed 1 base, with 10 bases lying between them. CDR3 length: 15 amino acids. CDR3 bases: TGTGCCAGCAGCGTAGACTCTGACAGGAACACTGAAGCTTTCTTT. This sequence encodes CASSVDSDRNTEAFF.

V gene TRBV2 combines with J gene TRBJ2-2, with D uncertain. Germline CDR1 SNHLY, CDR2 FYNNEI. CDR3 size: 14 residues. V was cut by 2 bases and J by 6 bases, with 10 bases left in between. CDR3 region: CASSEILVSGELFF. CDR3 DNA: TGTGCCAGCAGTGAAATCCTAGTCTCCGGGGAGCTGTTTTTT.

The chain combines TRBV5-1 with TRBJ1-1, with a possible D match to TRBD1 (6 bases). Per germline, CDR1 SGHRS and CDR2 YFSETQ. The V gene lost 4 bases and the J gene lost 1 base, with 11 bases spanning the gap. The CDR3 covers 14 residues. CDR3 amino acids: CASSGRQANTEAFF. CDR3 sequence (DNA): TGCGCCAGCAGCGGGCGACAGGCGAACACTGAAGCTTTCTTT. The whole variable domain, filled in from reference TRBV5-1 and TRBJ1-1, reads KAGVTQTPRYLIKTRGQQVTLSCSPISGHRSVSWYQQTPGQGLQFLFEYFSETQRNKGNFPGRFSGRQFSNSRSEMNVSTLELGDSALYLCASSGRQANTEAFFGQGTRLTVV.

The J gene is TRBJ1-2, the V gene TRBV19; a weak D match, TRBD1 (5 bases). The CDR3 has 15 amino acids. CDR1 is LNHDA and CDR2 is SQIVND in the germline V gene (reference sequence). V was pared by 11 bases and J by 3 bases, with 22 bases between. The CDR3 spells CASGVGWGVDYGYTF. CDR3 in DNA: TGTGCCTCCGGCGTCGGTTGGGGGGTTGACTATGGCTACACCTTC.

J is TRBJ2-1 and V is TRBV18; 9 bases are a match to TRBD2. Germline CDR1 and CDR2: KGHSH and LQKENI. This CDR3 region has 16 residues. Losses at the gene ends were 3 bases for V and 8 bases for J; bases not matched to a gene: 11. The chain's CDR3 is CASSPLLAGHTDEQFF. The DNA for the CDR3 is TGTGCCAGCTCACCCCTACTAGCGGGCCACACCGATGAGCAGTTCTTC.

This clone came up a few times. The chain couples TRBV7-2 to TRBJ2-7; tentative D call: TRBD1 (7 bases). CDR3 length: 15 amino acids. Germline CDR1 and CDR2: SGHTA and FQGNSA. Trimming cost V 5 bases and J 2 bases, with 16 bases left between them. The CDR3 bases are TGTGCCAGCAGCCCGGCCGGAGGGGGCACCTACGAGCAGTACTTC. Its protein product is CASSPAGGGTYEQYF.